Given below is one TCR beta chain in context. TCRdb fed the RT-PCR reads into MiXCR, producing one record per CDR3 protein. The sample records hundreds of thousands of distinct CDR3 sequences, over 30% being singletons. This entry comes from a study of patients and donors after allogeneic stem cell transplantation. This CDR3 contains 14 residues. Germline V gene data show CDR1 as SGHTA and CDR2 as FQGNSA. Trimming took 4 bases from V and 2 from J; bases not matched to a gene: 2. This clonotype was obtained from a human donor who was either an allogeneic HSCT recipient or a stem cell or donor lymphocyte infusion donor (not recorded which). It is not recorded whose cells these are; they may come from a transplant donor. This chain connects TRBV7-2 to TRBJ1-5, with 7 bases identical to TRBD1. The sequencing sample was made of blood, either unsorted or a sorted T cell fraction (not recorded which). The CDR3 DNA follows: TGTGCCAGCAGCTCTGGACAGGGCAATCAGCCCCAGCATTTT. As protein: CASSSGQGNQPQHF. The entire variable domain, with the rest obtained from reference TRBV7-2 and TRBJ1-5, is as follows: GAGVSQSPSNKVTEKGKDVELRCDPISGHTALYWYRQSLGQGLEFLIYFQGNSAPDKSGLPSDRFSAERTGGSVSTLTIQRTQQEDSAVYLCASSSGQGNQPQHFGDGTRLSIL.